One and the same sample provided the 2 T cell receptor beta chains below, sequenced in a study of monozygotic twins with inflammatory bowel disease. With the 5' RACE reads reprocessed, TCRdb shows one record per CDR3 protein and no DNA. The listing records 150,000 to 200,000 distinct CDR3 sequences. The sequenced material came from blood. All receptors come from a human donor with ulcerative colitis or Crohn's disease, or a healthy co-twin of an affected twin (not recorded which).

The CDR3 spells CSARDPADGRLYGYTF. V and J are TRBV20-1 and TRBJ1-2. This CDR3 spans 16 amino acids. Germline V gene sequence: CDR1 DFQATT, CDR2 SNEGSKA (reference sequence).

The chain couples TRBV6-5 to TRBJ2-2; TCRdb proposes TRBD1, but this gene call is untestable without DNA. The germline gives CDR1 MNHEY, CDR2 SVGAGI. This CDR3 is 17 amino acids long. CDR3 loop: CASSYVGDRVRTGELFF.